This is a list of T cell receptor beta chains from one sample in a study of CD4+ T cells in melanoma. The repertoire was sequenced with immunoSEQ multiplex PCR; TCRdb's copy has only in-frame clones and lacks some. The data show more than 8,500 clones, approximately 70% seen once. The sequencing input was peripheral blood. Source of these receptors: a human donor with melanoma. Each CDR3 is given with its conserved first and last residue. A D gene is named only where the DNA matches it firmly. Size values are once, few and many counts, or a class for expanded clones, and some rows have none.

DNA: TGTGCCAGCAGCCCGGACAGGGGGCGAAGCCCCCTCCACTTT
CDR3: CASSPDRGRSPLHF
size: few
D: TRBD1
length: 14
V: TRBV9
J: TRBJ1-6

DNA: TGTGCCAGTAGTATACGGCGGACCAACTCTGGAAACACCATATATTTT
CDR3: CASSIRRTNSGNTIYF
size: -
D: -
length: 16
V: TRBV19
J: TRBJ1-3

DNA: TGTGCCAGCAAAGGGGCAGATACGCAGTATTTT
CDR3: CASKGADTQYF
size: once
D: -
length: 11
V: TRBV6-1
J: TRBJ2-3

DNA: TGTGCCAGCAGTACACTAGCGGGGGAAGGAGAGACCCAGTACTTC
CDR3: CASSTLAGEGETQYF
size: -
D: TRBD2
length: 15
V: TRBV28
J: TRBJ2-5

DNA: TGTGCCAGCGCTAGGGACAGGGGGTTTTACGAGCAGTACTTC
CDR3: CASARDRGFYEQYF
size: -
D: TRBD1
length: 14
V: TRBV5-6
J: TRBJ2-7

DNA: TGTGCCAGCAGCGAGGGGACTAGCGGGGTTACTGAGCAGTTCTTC
CDR3: CASSEGTSGVTEQFF
size: -
D: TRBD2
length: 15
V: TRBV7-3
J: TRBJ2-1

DNA: TGCGCCAGCAGCTGGACCGGGACAGGGGGAGAGACCCAGTACTTC
CDR3: CASSWTGTGGETQYF
size: -
D: TRBD1
length: 15
V: TRBV5-1
J: TRBJ2-5

DNA: TGTGCCACCAGCAGAGGTCCTACGGAAAAAGGGGGTTCTAAGGAGACCCAGTACTTC
CDR3: CATSRGPTEKGGSKETQYF
size: -
D: -
length: 19
V: TRBV15
J: TRBJ2-5

DNA: TGTGCCAGTAGGGCAGCCATTTACCCAAAACTGTTTTTT
CDR3: CASRAAIYPKLFF
size: -
D: -
length: 13
V: TRBV19
J: TRBJ1-4

DNA: TGTGCCAGCAGCGGGCAGCCCATAGGCGGGGAGCTGTTTTTT
CDR3: CASSGQPIGGELFF
size: -
D: -
length: 14
V: TRBV6-6
J: TRBJ2-2

DNA: TGTGCCAGCAGCTCCACAAGAGATTCGAGCACAGATACGCAGTATTTT
CDR3: CASSSTRDSSTDTQYF
size: -
D: -
length: 16
V: TRBV13
J: TRBJ2-3

DNA: TGTGCCAGCAGTTTTATCCAGAGGAATTCACCCCTCCACTTT
CDR3: CASSFIQRNSPLHF
size: -
D: -
length: 14
V: TRBV28
J: TRBJ1-6

DNA: TGTGCCAGCTCACCTGATGAGGCAGGCTACAATGAGCAGTTCTTC
CDR3: CASSPDEAGYNEQFF
size: -
D: -
length: 15
V: TRBV18
J: TRBJ2-1

DNA: TGCGCCAGCAGTGATTGGGGTAACACAGATACGCAGTATTTT
CDR3: CASSDWGNTDTQYF
size: once
D: -
length: 14
V: TRBV10-1
J: TRBJ2-3

DNA: TGTGCCAGTAGTATATACGGGGGGGACACCGGGGAGCTGTTTTTT
CDR3: CASSIYGGDTGELFF
size: -
D: TRBD2
length: 15
V: TRBV19
J: TRBJ2-2

DNA: TGTGCCAGCAGCTTAACACAGGGTTTTTATTCCGGGGAGCTGTTTTTT
CDR3: CASSLTQGFYSGELFF
size: few
D: -
length: 16
V: TRBV7-3
J: TRBJ2-2

DNA: TGTGCCAGCAGTTATGGGACAGGGAAAAACATTCAGTACTTC
CDR3: CASSYGTGKNIQYF
size: -
D: TRBD1
length: 14
V: TRBV6-5
J: TRBJ2-4

DNA: TGTGCCAGCAGAACCGGGACAGTGAACACTGAAGCTTTCTTT
CDR3: CASRTGTVNTEAFF
size: -
D: TRBD1
length: 14
V: TRBV27
J: TRBJ1-1

DNA: TGTGCCAGCAGCTGGGGTCTAGCGGGGGACGTACCAACCCCTAGCACAGATACGCAGTATTTT
CDR3: CASSWGLAGDVPTPSTDTQYF
size: few
D: TRBD2
length: 21
V: TRBV7-6
J: TRBJ2-3

DNA: TGTGCCAGCAGCTTAGAAGGGGGGGGCCGACTAGATCCTTTCGGGGCTACGCAGTATTTT
CDR3: CASSLEGGGRLDPFGATQYF
size: -
D: -
length: 20
V: TRBV11-2
J: TRBJ2-3

DNA: TGTGCCAGCAGCCCCAGGGGTTCCAATCAGCCCCAGCATTTT
CDR3: CASSPRGSNQPQHF
size: -
D: -
length: 14
V: TRBV27
J: TRBJ1-5

DNA: TGTGCCATCAGTGAGTCCAGGGACAGAGGAGATACGCAGTATTTT
CDR3: CAISESRDRGDTQYF
size: few
D: TRBD1
length: 15
V: TRBV10-3
J: TRBJ2-3

DNA: TGTGCCAGCAGTGAAGGTGGGTCTTCCTACGAGCAGTACTTC
CDR3: CASSEGGSSYEQYF
size: -
D: -
length: 14
V: TRBV6-1
J: TRBJ2-7

DNA: TGTGCCAGCAGCTCTACTGGGGGACTAGCTTTCAATGAGCAGTTCTTC
CDR3: CASSSTGGLAFNEQFF
size: -
D: TRBD2
length: 16
V: TRBV7-9
J: TRBJ2-1

DNA: TGTGCCAGCAGCTTGGAGGGGGGAGGGACCCAGTACTTC
CDR3: CASSLEGGGTQYF
size: -
D: -
length: 13
V: TRBV5-4
J: TRBJ2-5

DNA: TGTGCCAGCAGTGCCCTAGGACTAGTTACAGATACGCAGTATTTT
CDR3: CASSALGLVTDTQYF
size: -
D: TRBD2
length: 15
V: TRBV2
J: TRBJ2-3

DNA: TGTGCCAGCAGTGACGAGGGCAGGGGGCTAGCTTTCTTT
CDR3: CASSDEGRGLAFF
size: -
D: TRBD1
length: 13
V: TRBV2
J: TRBJ1-1

DNA: TGTGCCAGCAGCGTAGCTCTGGAAGGGGAAGCTTTCTTT
CDR3: CASSVALEGEAFF
size: few
D: -
length: 13
V: TRBV9
J: TRBJ1-1

DNA: TGTGCCAGCAGCGGATCTACGGGACTCTCCTACGAGCAGTACTTC
CDR3: CASSGSTGLSYEQYF
size: -
D: -
length: 15
V: TRBV5-5
J: TRBJ2-7

DNA: TGTGCCAGCAGCTTAGGAGGGGGGCTAAAGACCCAGTACTTC
CDR3: CASSLGGGLKTQYF
size: -
D: -
length: 14
V: TRBV7-9
J: TRBJ2-5

DNA: TGTGCCAGCAGCTCCTCGGTAGAGCCACCTAACTATGGCTACACCTTC
CDR3: CASSSSVEPPNYGYTF
size: -
D: -
length: 16
V: TRBV5-6
J: TRBJ1-2

DNA: TGTGCCTGGGCCGGGACAGGGGCCTACGAGCAGTACTTC
CDR3: CAWAGTGAYEQYF
size: few
D: TRBD1
length: 13
V: TRBV30
J: TRBJ2-7

DNA: TGTGCCAGCAGCCCGCCGGGACAGGGGGTAGGAGAGACCCAGTACTTC
CDR3: CASSPPGQGVGETQYF
size: -
D: TRBD1
length: 16
V: TRBV9
J: TRBJ2-5

DNA: TGTGCCAGCAGTTCGTTCGGGACAGGGGGCGGCTACACCTTC
CDR3: CASSSFGTGGGYTF
size: -
D: TRBD1
length: 14
V: TRBV6-5
J: TRBJ1-2

DNA: TGTGCCATCAGCGGGGGTTTTGAGGAATCAGCTGGAAACACCATATATTTT
CDR3: CAISGGFEESAGNTIYF
size: -
D: -
length: 17
V: TRBV10-3
J: TRBJ1-3

DNA: TGCGCCAGCAGCCAAGAGGGGGGGCAGGGTATGGTGGAAAAACTGTTTTTT
CDR3: CASSQEGGQGMVEKLFF
size: -
D: -
length: 17
V: TRBV4-1
J: TRBJ1-4

DNA: TGCGCCAGCAGCCCGTTGACAGGGACGGAGACCCAGTACTTC
CDR3: CASSPLTGTETQYF
size: -
D: TRBD1
length: 14
V: TRBV5-1
J: TRBJ2-5

DNA: TGTGCCAGCAGGTCGACAGTTGAAGCTTTCTTT
CDR3: CASRSTVEAFF
size: -
D: -
length: 11
V: TRBV28
J: TRBJ1-1

DNA: TGTGCCAGCAGCTTAGTTCATAGCCCATACAATGAGCAGTTCTTC
CDR3: CASSLVHSPYNEQFF
size: few
D: -
length: 15
V: TRBV11-1
J: TRBJ2-1

DNA: TGTGCCAGCAGCTTCCCGACTAGCGGGAACACCGGGGAGCTGTTTTTT
CDR3: CASSFPTSGNTGELFF
size: -
D: TRBD2
length: 16
V: TRBV4-2
J: TRBJ2-2

DNA: TGTGCCAGCAGTATAGCGGGGCAAGAGACCCAGTACTTC
CDR3: CASSIAGQETQYF
size: few
D: TRBD2
length: 13
V: TRBV6-1
J: TRBJ2-5

DNA: TGTGCCAGCAGAGCGGGACAGGCAAACACTGAAGCTTTCTTT
CDR3: CASRAGQANTEAFF
size: -
D: TRBD1
length: 14
V: TRBV2
J: TRBJ1-1

DNA: TGTGCCAGCAGCTCACAGTCGGGGGCAGGGACTGAAGCTTTCTTT
CDR3: CASSSQSGAGTEAFF
size: -
D: -
length: 15
V: TRBV7-2
J: TRBJ1-1

DNA: TGTGCCAGCAGTCCTGACAGTCGGAATGAAAAACTGTTTTTT
CDR3: CASSPDSRNEKLFF
size: -
D: -
length: 14
V: TRBV27
J: TRBJ1-4

DNA: TGCGCCAGCAGCTCGGAGACAGAACCCATCAGCCAGCATTTT
CDR3: CASSSETEPISQHF
size: once
D: -
length: 14
V: TRBV5-1
J: TRBJ1-5

DNA: TGTGCCAGTAGTAAGGGGACTGTTTTTGGGGATGAGCAGTTCTTC
CDR3: CASSKGTVFGDEQFF
size: -
D: -
length: 15
V: TRBV19
J: TRBJ2-1

DNA: TGTGCCAGCCTCAGGGCCCGGGTTTCGACTGAAGCTTTCTTT
CDR3: CASLRARVSTEAFF
size: -
D: -
length: 14
V: TRBV28
J: TRBJ1-1

DNA: TGTGCCAGCAGTTTGACAGGGTCCTACAATGAGCAGTTCTTC
CDR3: CASSLTGSYNEQFF
size: medium-sized
D: TRBD1
length: 14
V: TRBV27
J: TRBJ2-1

DNA: TGTGCCAGCAGCTTAGTGTCAACTGGAAACACCATATATTTT
CDR3: CASSLVSTGNTIYF
size: -
D: -
length: 14
V: TRBV7-8
J: TRBJ1-3

DNA: TGTGCCAGCAGCCGGGACAGGGGGACCGGGGAGCTGTTTTTT
CDR3: CASSRDRGTGELFF
size: -
D: TRBD1
length: 14
V: TRBV7-6
J: TRBJ2-2

DNA: TGTGCCTGGAAACGGGGGGGCGGGGAGCTGTTTTTT
CDR3: CAWKRGGGELFF
size: -
D: TRBD2
length: 12
V: TRBV30
J: TRBJ2-2

DNA: TGCGCCAGCAGCCTCACCTCGGGGGACACCTACGAGCAGTACTTC
CDR3: CASSLTSGDTYEQYF
size: -
D: -
length: 15
V: TRBV4-1
J: TRBJ2-7

DNA: TGTGCCAGCAGTTTAAGGACTAGTCTCGGCACAGATACGCAGTATTTT
CDR3: CASSLRTSLGTDTQYF
size: -
D: TRBD2
length: 16
V: TRBV28
J: TRBJ2-3

DNA: TGTGCCAGCAGCAGGGACAGGGGGCGGACTGAAGCTTTCTTT
CDR3: CASSRDRGRTEAFF
size: -
D: TRBD1
length: 14
V: TRBV7-8
J: TRBJ1-1

DNA: TGTGCCAGCAGTGAAAGGGAGGTCAGAAGGTCACCCCTCCACTTT
CDR3: CASSEREVRRSPLHF
size: -
D: -
length: 15
V: TRBV2
J: TRBJ1-6

DNA: TGTGCCAGCCACGCCTACAATGAGCAGTTCTTC
CDR3: CASHAYNEQFF
size: -
D: -
length: 11
V: TRBV7-9
J: TRBJ2-1